A single sample gave rise to the 16 T cell receptor beta chains below, sequenced in a study of T-cell reconstitution after alpha-beta-depleted transplantation in children. Construction of the TCRbeta library involved unique molecular identifiers. Each CDR3 protein gets one entry after TCRdb re-called the PCR reads with MiXCR. The table records a few hundred thousand distinct CDR3 sequences, approximately 9.7% of them present only once. The material was PBMCs from the stem cell graft donor, obtained from the stem cell graft. The receptor set was obtained from a human donor who donated a stem cell graft to a child with SCID.

The table lists this clonotype with many counts. The V and J genes are TRBV18 and TRBJ1-1; 11 nucleotides agree with TRBD1. Trimming cost V 4 bases and J 5 bases; bases outside gene matches: 9. There are 16 residues in the CDR3. Germline CDR1 is KGHSH and CDR2 is LQKENI. The CDR3 nucleotides are TGTGCCAGCTCACGGACAGGGGGCTTAGGGGAAACTGAAGCTTTCTTT. Protein product: CASSRTGGLGETEAFF.

This clonotype was found many times. The J gene is TRBJ2-2, the V gene TRBV6-5; possibly TRBD2 for D (6 bases). CDR1 and CDR2 from the germline V gene are MNHEY and SVGAGI. With 2 bases removed from V and 7 bases from J, the gap between germline ends came to 11 bases. The CDR3 loop spans 14 amino acids. In DNA form, the CDR3 reads TGTGCCAGCAGTTACGGAGGGCAGAGCGGGGAGCTGTTTTTT. It yields the protein CASSYGGQSGELFF.

Ten or more counts support this clonotype. The chain combines TRBV14 with TRBJ2-1, with D perhaps TRBD2 (6 bases). Germline V CDR1 and CDR2: SGHDN, FVKESK. The CDR3 has 13 amino acids. Trimming took 8 bases from V and 7 from J, leaving 15 bases between them. The DNA for the CDR3 is TGTGCCAGCGGCTTTGAGGCGGGGAATGAGCAGTTCTTC. Amino acids: CASGFEAGNEQFF.

This clonotype has ten or more counts. The chain employs TRBV19 and TRBJ2-5, with a possible D match to TRBD2 (6 bases). Germline V gene lookup returns CDR1 LNHDA and CDR2 SQIVND (reference sequence). The CDR3 spans 15 residues. Between the trimmed V and J ends, which lost 5 bases and 5 bases, there was a span of 18 bases. CDR3 bases: TGTGCCAGTAGTCCCCTGACTAGTCTCAGGGAGACCCAGTACTTC. Protein sequence: CASSPLTSLRETQYF.

This clonotype appeared a few times. The chain is built from TRBV12-3 or TRBV12-4 and TRBJ2-7; D may match TRBD1 or TRBD2 (5 bases each). The CDR3 covers 15 residues. With 2 bases removed from V and 4 bases from J, the gap between germline ends came to 15 bases. CDR3 loop: CASSLRGQGIYEQYF. CDR3 sequence (DNA): TGTGCCAGCAGTTTACGGGGCCAGGGAATTTACGAGCAGTACTTC.

There are many counts of this clonotype. The chain links TRBV20-1 to TRBJ2-1; 12 nucleotides match TRBD1. CDR3 length equals 14 residues. Per germline, CDR1 DFQATT and CDR2 SNEGSKA (reference sequence). V shed 6 bases, J shed 9 bases, and the junction held 9 bases outside the gene matches. DNA of the CDR3: TGCAGTGCAATGGGACAGGGGGCCTCGATTGAGCAGTTCTTC. Translating it yields CSAMGQGASIEQFF.

This clonotype appeared many times. The chain combines TRBV20-1 with TRBJ2-7; 8 nucleotides match TRBD1. Germline trimming cut 6 bases from V and 6 bases from J; bases unmatched to any gene: 16. Germline lookup yields CDR1 DFQATT and CDR2 SNEGSKA (reference sequence). The CDR3 totals 15 residues. The CDR3 region is CSAPDRRTGFGEQYF. CDR3 in DNA: TGCAGTGCCCCCGATAGGAGGACAGGGTTCGGCGAGCAGTACTTC.

This clonotype was picked up many times. V and J are TRBV7-2 and TRBJ2-7; D is uncertain. There are 11 residues in the CDR3. V dropped 4 bases and J dropped 6 bases, with 7 bases sitting between them. Germline V CDR1 and CDR2: SGHTA, FQGNSA. The CDR3 DNA reads as TGTGCCAGCAGCTCAACCAGCGAGCAGTACTTC. Amino acid sequence: CASSSTSEQYF.

In this sample, this clonotype turned up many times. This chain links TRBV24-1 with TRBJ2-2; TRBD2 matches at 13 bases. CDR3 length equals 18 residues. From germline, CDR1 is KGHDR and CDR2 SFDVKD. The V gene end was trimmed by 9 bases and the J gene end by 3 bases; junction bases not matched to a gene: 12. The CDR3 sequence: CATPRLAGGLSDTGELFF. The DNA of the CDR3 is TGTGCCACCCCTAGACTAGCGGGGGGACTCTCTGACACCGGGGAGCTGTTTTTT.

The table lists this clonotype with many counts. This chain connects TRBV7-9 to TRBJ2-7; D possibly corresponds to TRBD1 (5 bases). Germline V lookup: CDR1 SEHNR, CDR2 FQNEAQ (reference sequence). Trimming left V 4 bases short and J 2 bases short, with 15 bases between. The CDR3 has 15 amino acids. Here the CDR3 DNA reads TGTGCCAGCAGCTCAGCCCAGGGTCAGACCTACGAGCAGTACTTC. It translates to CASSSAQGQTYEQYF.

This chain uses TRBV3-1 with TRBJ1-5; D may be TRBD1 (5 bases). CDR1 is LGHDT and CDR2 is YNNKEL in the germline V gene (reference sequence). CDR3 length equals 14 residues. V shed 5 bases and J shed 6 bases, with 14 bases lying between them. In nucleotides, the CDR3 is TGTGCCAGCAGCGCAAGAGCAGGGAGTCAGCCCCAGCATTTT. This encodes CASSARAGSQPQHF.

Ten or more counts support this clonotype. The V call is TRBV5-1, the J call TRBJ1-5; D is unresolved. V was shortened by 0 bases and J by 5 bases, with 9 bases between the two germline ends. CDR1 is SGHRS, CDR2 YFSETQ, per germline. The CDR3 runs 14 residues. The CDR3 DNA reads as TGCGCCAGCAGCTTGGCCCCCGGGTATCAGCCCCAGCATTTT. As protein: CASSLAPGYQPQHF.

As for this clonotype: A read error is possible here, since a much larger clone lies one base away. J is TRBJ2-1 and V is TRBV20-1; 13 nucleotides match TRBD2. The CDR3 runs to 16 residues. The germline CDR1 and CDR2 sequences are DFQATT and SNEGSKA (reference sequence). CDR3 coding DNA: TGCTGTGCTCAACTAGCGGGGGGGCCTTCATACAATGAGCAGTTCTTC. Its protein product is CCAQLAGGPSYNEQFF.

Ten or more counts support this clonotype. The chain joins TRBV7-2 to TRBJ2-3; possible D gene TRBD1, 6 bases. V was clipped by 5 bases and J by 1 base, with 22 bases between them. In germline, CDR1 is SGHTA, CDR2 FQGNSA. The CDR3 has 18 amino acids. CDR3 sequence (DNA): TGTGCCAGCAGCAGCAGGGCCGGGACACCCATCCGCACAGATACGCAGTATTTT. This sequence encodes CASSSRAGTPIRTDTQYF.

This clonotype was recorded at least ten times. V usage is TRBV20-1 and J usage is TRBJ2-7; unclear D gene. CDR1 is DFQATT, CDR2 SNEGSKA, per germline (reference sequence). CDR3 length: 13 amino acids. Trimming removed 1 base from V and 3 bases from J, with 10 bases in between. Here the CDR3 DNA reads TGCAGTGCTAGAGGCCGAACGATCTACGAGCAGTACTTC. Protein product: CSARGRTIYEQYF.

This clonotype was counted ten times or more. The J gene is TRBJ2-5, the V gene TRBV15; no clear D. Trimming shortened V by 6 bases and J by 3 bases, and 11 bases separated the two germline ends. CDR3 length: 13 residues. From germline, CDR1 is LNHNV and CDR2 YYDKDF (reference sequence). The CDR3 loop reads CATRTVREETQYF. DNA for the CDR3: TGTGCCACCAGGACCGTTCGGGAAGAGACCCAGTACTTC.